The 18 T cell receptor beta chains reported below all come from one sample, sequenced in a study of OX40 agonist ivuxolimab in advanced cancers. Libraries were prepared by immunoSEQ multiplex PCR; TCRdb keeps only in-frame clonotypes and omits some of them. The sample records approximately 77,000 clones, 80% to 95% being singletons. The sequenced sample was CD4+ or CD8+ T cells sorted from blood, obtained in a trial of the OX40 agonist ivuxolimab. Source of these receptors: an adult with an advanced solid tumor such as melanoma, head and neck, liver or kidney cancer.

The rearrangement joins TRBV11-2 to TRBJ1-1; D remains ambiguous. Germline loops: CDR1 SGHAT, CDR2 FQNNGV. The CDR3 covers 17 residues. Trimming stripped 2 bases from V and 0 bases from J, with 16 bases between. CDR3 amino acids: CASSLIFLGRLNTEAFF. CDR3 sequence (DNA): TGTGCCAGCAGCTTAATATTTTTGGGAAGGTTGAACACTGAAGCTTTCTTT.

CDR3 coding DNA: TGTGCCAGTAGTGCCGCCTTGAGGGACTATGGCTACACCTTC. This codes for CASSAALRDYGYTF. The gene calls are TRBV19 and TRBJ1-2; the D is unclear. Trimming cost V 5 bases and J 3 bases, with 13 bases left between them. This CDR3 spans 14 amino acids. In germline, CDR1 is LNHDA, CDR2 SQIVND (reference sequence).

The CDR3 DNA reads TGTGCCAGCAGCGTAGGGGAGTTCGTGAACACTGAAGCTTTCTTT. This encodes CASSVGEFVNTEAFF. The chain has TRBV9 and TRBJ1-1, with no clear D. Trimming stripped 0 bases from V and 0 bases from J, with 9 bases between. The CDR3 covers 15 residues. Germline CDR1 and CDR2: SGDLS and YYNGEE.

The CDR3 DNA is TGTGCCAGCAGTGATATCTACGAGCAGTACTTC. Amino acids: CASSDIYEQYF. This chain uses TRBV6-5 with TRBJ2-7, with no clear D. Germline CDR1 is MNHEY and CDR2 is SVGAGI. The CDR3 loop spans 11 amino acids. V was shortened by 5 bases and J by 3 bases, with 5 bases between the two germline ends.

CDR3 residues: CASSELGKTDTQYF. CDR3 sequence (DNA): TGTGCCAGCAGTGAATTGGGGAAGACAGATACGCAGTATTTT. The rearrangement uses TRBV25-1 and TRBJ2-3; D call uncertain. Trimming shortened V by 1 base and J by 3 bases, and 8 bases separated the two germline ends. The CDR3 loop spans 14 amino acids. Germline V gives CDR1 MGHDK, CDR2 SYGVNS.

This chain connects TRBV9 to TRBJ1-5; unclear D gene. The CDR3 length is 12 residues. Trimming left V 7 bases short and J 4 bases short, with 9 bases between. Germline V gene sequence: CDR1 SGDLS, CDR2 YYNGEE. This chain's CDR3 is CASGPLNQPQHF. CDR3 nucleotides: TGTGCCAGCGGACCGCTTAATCAGCCCCAGCATTTT.

This chain joins TRBV5-5 and TRBJ2-5; no definite D call. The CDR3 runs to 11 residues. The germline V gene encodes CDR1 SGHKS and CDR2 YYEKEE (reference sequence). Trimming cost V 3 bases and J 5 bases, with 5 bases left between them. The CDR3 DNA follows: TGTGCCAGCAGCTCCTGGGAGACCCAGTACTTC. Protein sequence: CASSSWETQYF. The full variable domain, in which reference TRBV5-5 and TRBJ2-5 provide the parts outside the CDR3, is DAGVTQSPTHLIKTRGQQVTLRCSPISGHKSVSWYQQVLGQGPQFIFQYYEKEERGRGNFPDRFSARQFPNYSSELNVNALLLGDSALYLCASSSWETQYFGPGTRLLVL.

This clone appeared many times. J is TRBJ2-2 and V is TRBV4-1; 12 nucleotides match TRBD1. The junction had 7 bases not matched to a gene; V was cut back by 4 bases and J by 7 bases. The CDR3 totals 16 residues. CDR1 and CDR2 from the germline V gene are MGHRA and YSYEKL. The DNA for the CDR3 is TGCGCCAGCAGCCCAGGGACAGGGGGCTTGAGCGGGGAGCTGTTTTTT. It yields the protein CASSPGTGGLSGELFF.

This chain links TRBV5-4 with TRBJ2-7, with 9 bases lining up with TRBD1. The germline gives CDR1 SGHNT, CDR2 YYREEE (reference sequence). Trimming cost V 1 base and J 7 bases; bases outside gene matches: 12. This CDR3 comprises 16 residues. CDR3: CASSLYPGTGLGEQYF. The CDR3 DNA follows: TGTGCCAGCAGCTTGTATCCGGGGACAGGGCTGGGGGAGCAGTACTTC.

This clone was observed a few times. The rearrangement links TRBV27 to TRBJ1-1, with a weak D call TRBD1 (5 bases). CDR1 and CDR2 from the germline V gene are MNHEY and SMNVEV (reference sequence). This CDR3 comprises 12 residues. Between the trimmed V and J ends, which lost 9 bases and 6 bases, there was a span of 14 bases. CDR3 coding DNA: TGTGCCAGTCGCTCGGGGCCTTCTGAAGCTTTCTTT. Encoded protein: CASRSGPSEAFF.

This rearrangement joins TRBV7-8 to TRBJ2-3; D gene uncertain. The CDR3 runs 16 residues. V lost 5 bases and J lost 2, with 17 bases in between. The germline V gene encodes CDR1 SGHVS and CDR2 FQNEAQ. The CDR3 sequence is CASSTVGRDYTDTQYF. CDR3 coding DNA: TGTGCCAGCAGCACCGTAGGAAGGGATTACACAGATACGCAGTATTTT.

This chain links TRBV7-6 with TRBJ1-5, with 7 positions matching TRBD1. Germline loops: CDR1 SGHVS, CDR2 FNYEAQ. Unmatched junction bases numbered 2, after V lost 5 bases and J lost 4 bases. The CDR3 has 13 amino acids. Written as DNA, the CDR3 is TGTGCCAGCAGCGGGACAGAGAATCAGCCCCAGCATTTT. It encodes CASSGTENQPQHF.

The V call is TRBV7-9, the J call TRBJ2-2, with D perhaps matching TRBD1 (6 bases). The CDR3 runs to 16 residues. Trimming pared 6 bases from V and 1 base from J, leaving 15 bases between. Per germline, CDR1 SEHNR and CDR2 FQNEAQ (reference sequence). The DNA of the CDR3 is TGTGCCAGCAGTTTGCCCCTGACAGGGAACACCGGGGAGCTGTTTTTT. It codes for CASSLPLTGNTGELFF.

V usage is TRBV7-8 and J usage is TRBJ1-5; no firm D call. From germline, CDR1 is SGHVS and CDR2 FQNEAQ. Trimming shortened V by 3 bases and J by 4 bases, and 7 bases separated the two germline ends. The CDR3 sequence is 13 residues long. For the CDR3, the DNA is TGTGCCAGCAGCTTCAACAGTAATCAGCCCCAGCATTTT. This translates into CASSFNSNQPQHF.

The V and J genes are TRBV7-8 and TRBJ2-3; 12 bases line up with TRBD2. This CDR3 has 17 amino acids. J gave up 5 bases and V 0 bases, and 6 bases lay outside the gene matches. CDR1 and CDR2 from the germline V gene are SGHVS and FQNEAQ. The CDR3 coding sequence is TGTGCCAGCAGCTTAGCCCTAGCGGGGGGGATTGAAGATACGCAGTATTTT. The encoded protein is CASSLALAGGIEDTQYF.

The CDR3 DNA sequence: TGTGCCAGCTCACTCCGGGGGGGCCTTGGTCAGTACGAGCAGTACTTC. Encoded protein: CASSLRGGLGQYEQYF. The gene calls are TRBV18 and TRBJ2-7, with 8 bases fitting TRBD2. Per germline, CDR1 KGHSH and CDR2 LQKENI. CDR3 length: 16 amino acids. V was pared by 4 bases and J by 4 bases, with 12 bases of the junction left unmatched.

This clone appeared a single time. The chain combines TRBV29-1 with TRBJ2-7; 7 nucleotides line up with TRBD2. The V gene's germline CDR1 is SQVTM and CDR2 ANQGSEA. This CDR3 is 13 amino acids long. Germline trimming cut 5 bases from V and 2 bases from J; bases unmatched to any gene: 6. The CDR3 protein is CSVRGLRTYEQYF. The DNA of the CDR3 is TGCAGCGTTCGGGGACTACGCACCTACGAGCAGTACTTC.

The V gene is TRBV6-5, the J gene TRBJ2-3; possibly TRBD2 for D (6 bases). Germline loops: CDR1 MNHEY, CDR2 SVGAGI. The CDR3 contains 16 residues. The V end was cut by 0 bases, the J end by 0 bases, with 10 bases between. CDR3 sequence: CASSYSPGLSTDTQYF. The CDR3, as DNA: TGTGCCAGCAGTTACTCGCCGGGACTTAGCACAGATACGCAGTATTTT.